This T cell receptor (beta chain) comes out of a study of blood T cell repertoires in COVID-19. Study-level information: The United States, Italy and Spain supplied acute and convalescent COVID-19 samples. Sources were T cells, B-cell-depleted T cells, or PBMCs; the material itself was cDNA or gDNA.

Source study methods: Amplified reference gene primers provided the basis for estimating nucleated cell counts. TCRdb's table, derived via immunoSEQ multiplex PCR, lists solely in-frame clones and lacks some. The V and J calls and the clone size are those of that table, but D and trimming were determined from the DNA. The sample carries around 72,000 clones, about 89% recorded once. J lost 5 bases, V lost 4 bases, and 3 bases had no gene match. The germline V gene encodes CDR1 LNHDA and CDR2 SQIVND (reference sequence). The CDR3 covers 13 residues. Material for sequencing was peripheral blood. The rearrangement uses TRBV19 and TRBJ2-5; TRBD1 matches 8 bases. The receptor comes from a middle-aged man with active COVID-19. The CDR3, as DNA: TGTGCCAGTAGTAAACGACAGGGGGAGACCCAGTACTTC. This translates into CASSKRQGETQYF.